These 10 T cell receptor beta chains were sequenced from one sample in a study of cytomegalovirus exposure and HLA in healthy donors. A multiplex PCR was run with 60 Vbeta primers and 13 Jbeta primers. Data came from immunoSEQ multiplex PCR; TCRdb stores just in-frame clones and leaves some out. The data show about 100,000 clones, 70% to 80% seen once. Sequencing was done on a sample of PBMCs. The receptors were gathered from a female donor in good health and CMV-seropositive.

This chain connects TRBV5-1 to TRBJ2-3; 7 positions agree with TRBD1. The CDR3 totals 15 residues. CDR1 is SGHRS, CDR2 YFSETQ, per germline. V lost 7 bases and J lost 2; bases outside the gene matches: 10. CDR3 nucleotide sequence: TGCGCCAGCGGTTTACAGGGGCAATACACAGATACGCAGTATTTT. Translation: CASGLQGQYTDTQYF.

The gene calls are TRBV20-1 and TRBJ1-1, with 7 bases aligning to TRBD1. CDR1 is DFQATT, CDR2 SNEGSKA, per germline (reference sequence). The CDR3 covers 11 residues. J lost 7 bases, V lost 3 bases, and 2 bases had no gene match. Here the CDR3 reads CSARGQIEAFF. The CDR3 nucleotides read TGCAGTGCTAGGGGACAGATTGAAGCTTTCTTT.

The V and J genes are TRBV4-2 and TRBJ2-7; 13 bases line up with TRBD2. Germline CDR1 reads LGHNA; CDR2 reads YNFKEQ. The CDR3 totals 15 residues. Unmatched junction bases numbered 0, after V lost 3 bases and J lost 1 base. CDR3 bases: TGTGCCAGCAGCCAGGGACTAGCGGGATCCTACGAGCAGTACTTC. Encoded protein: CASSQGLAGSYEQYF.

The V call is TRBV30, the J call TRBJ1-4; 7 bases map to TRBD1. J gave up 7 bases and V 2 bases, and 7 bases lay outside the gene matches. The germline V gene encodes CDR1 GTSNPN and CDR2 SVGIG (reference sequence). The CDR3 consists of 14 residues. The CDR3 here is CAWSLGGGREKLFF. The CDR3 region has the DNA TGTGCCTGGAGTCTAGGGGGCGGGCGTGAAAAACTGTTTTTT.

This rearrangement joins TRBV7-2 to TRBJ2-7, with D maybe TRBD1 (6 bases). The germline CDR1 and CDR2 sequences are SGHTA and FQGNSA. This CDR3 contains 15 residues. Trimming pared 5 bases from V and 0 bases from J, leaving 14 bases between. For the CDR3, the DNA is TGTGCCAGCAGCCAGGACAGCTCAAGCTCCTACGAGCAGTACTTC. This encodes CASSQDSSSSYEQYF.

The chain combines TRBV9 with TRBJ1-5; weak D call: TRBD1 (5 bases). CDR1 and CDR2 from the germline V gene are SGDLS and YYNGEE. Trimming took 3 bases from V and 8 from J, leaving 18 bases between them. This CDR3 comprises 15 residues. The CDR3 nucleotides are TGTGCCAGCAGCGCGGAGGGCAGGGTCATTGAGCCCCAGCATTTT. This translates into CASSAEGRVIEPQHF.

The rearrangement uses TRBV14 and TRBJ2-7; 8 bases are shared with TRBD1. J gave up 0 bases and V 0 bases, and 10 bases lay outside the gene matches. Germline V CDR1 and CDR2: SGHDN, FVKESK. The CDR3 spans 18 residues. The CDR3 protein is CASSQELPWTGSSYEQYF. The CDR3 coding sequence is TGTGCCAGCAGCCAAGAATTGCCGTGGACAGGGAGCTCCTACGAGCAGTACTTC.

In DNA form, the CDR3 reads TGTGCCAGCAGCCCTGGTCGAACGGGCACAGATACGCAGTATTTT. Translating gives CASSPGRTGTDTQYF. The V and J genes are TRBV5-6 and TRBJ2-3; D gene uncertain. The CDR3 runs 15 residues. Germline assignment: CDR1 SGHDT and CDR2 YYEEEE. V gave up 4 bases and J gave up 1 base, with 13 bases separating them. Full variable domain (rest looked up from reference TRBV5-6 and TRBJ2-3): DAGVTQSPTHLIKTRGQQVTLRCSPKSGHDTVSWYQQALGQGPQFIFQYYEEEERQRGNFPDRFSGHQFPNYSSELNVNALLLGDSALYLCASSPGRTGTDTQYFGPGTRLTVL.

This chain joins TRBV7-2 and TRBJ2-1; 11 positions match TRBD2. V trimming: 1 base; J trimming: 0 bases; junction bases outside the gene matches: 5. The CDR3 is 18 residues long. Germline V CDR1 and CDR2: SGHTA, FQGNSA. CDR3 sequence reads: CASSLVIAGGVSYNEQFF. The CDR3 region has the DNA TGTGCCAGCAGCTTAGTGATAGCGGGAGGGGTCTCCTACAATGAGCAGTTCTTC.

The chain recombines TRBV15 with TRBJ1-4; D remains ambiguous. Per the germline V gene, CDR1 is LNHNV and CDR2 is YYDKDF (reference sequence). Trimming took 4 bases from V and 5 from J, leaving 17 bases between them. The CDR3 loop spans 16 amino acids. As DNA, the CDR3 is TGTGCCACCAGCAAAAGTCCACCCCTAGGAAATGAAAAACTGTTTTTT. The encoded protein is CATSKSPPLGNEKLFF.